Shown below are 24 T cell receptor beta chains from a single sample sequenced in a study of blood T cell repertoires in COVID-19. Measured with immunoSEQ multiplex PCR; TCRdb has only the in-frame clones, and not every one. The table has roughly 150,000 clones, around 88% seen once. Material for sequencing was peripheral blood. Source of these receptors: a human donor in a cohort sampled during active COVID-19.

The gene calls are TRBV5-1 and TRBJ2-2; tentative D call: TRBD1 (6 bases). The CDR3 consists of 16 residues. V was pared by 2 bases and J by 0 bases, with 11 bases between. Looked up from germline, CDR1 is SGHRS and CDR2 is YFSETQ. The CDR3 sequence: CASSFQGFANTGELFF. CDR3 bases: TGCGCCAGCAGCTTCCAGGGGTTCGCGAACACCGGGGAGCTGTTTTTT. The entire variable domain, with the rest obtained from reference TRBV5-1 and TRBJ2-2, is as follows: KAGVTQTPRYLIKTRGQQVTLSCSPISGHRSVSWYQQTPGQGLQFLFEYFSETQRNKGNFPGRFSGRQFSNSRSEMNVSTLELGDSALYLCASSFQGFANTGELFFGEGSRLTVL.

The chain combines TRBV7-2 with TRBJ2-7, with D perhaps TRBD2 (5 bases). The CDR3 extends over 13 amino acids. The ends were cut back, 0 bases at V and 6 bases at J, with 9 bases in the middle. Germline assignment: CDR1 SGHTA and CDR2 FQGNSA. The CDR3 DNA follows: TGTGCCAGCAGCTTAGCCTACGGAGGCGAGCAGTACTTC. Protein sequence: CASSLAYGGEQYF.

J is TRBJ2-1 and V is TRBV5-1; the match to TRBD1 covers 9 bases. CDR1 SGHRS and CDR2 YFSETQ come from the germline V gene. This CDR3 spans 15 amino acids. V was pared by 3 bases and J by 7 bases, with 8 bases of the junction left unmatched. As DNA, the CDR3 is TGCGCCAGCAGCTCGGAGGGACAGGGACGGAATGAGCAGTTCTTC. Protein sequence: CASSSEGQGRNEQFF.

The rearrangement links TRBV28 to TRBJ1-6; possible D gene TRBD1, 6 bases. The CDR3 has 16 residues. The germline V gene encodes CDR1 MDHEN and CDR2 SYDVKM. V lost 8 bases and J 4 bases, leaving 18 bases between the germline ends. This chain's CDR3 is CASGGASAEYNSPLHF. The CDR3 DNA reads TGTGCCAGCGGGGGCGCATCGGCCGAATATAATTCACCCCTCCACTTT.

The V gene is TRBV27, the J gene TRBJ2-5; D is possibly TRBD2 (5 bases). The CDR3 length is 14 residues. In germline, CDR1 is MNHEY, CDR2 SMNVEV (reference sequence). V lost 0 bases and J lost 5, with 10 bases in between. CDR3 protein: CASSLSDGGETQYF. The CDR3 DNA follows: TGTGCCAGCAGTTTATCGGACGGCGGGGAGACCCAGTACTTC.

The chain joins TRBV5-4 to TRBJ1-2; D is perhaps TRBD1 (5 bases). V was cut by 0 bases and J by 3 bases, with 12 bases left in between. Per germline, CDR1 SGHNT and CDR2 YYREEE (reference sequence). The CDR3 covers 15 residues. CDR3 sequence reads: CASSLESGRYYGYTF. The CDR3 coding sequence is TGTGCCAGCAGCTTGGAGTCAGGGCGTTACTATGGCTACACCTTC.

The chain uses TRBV28 and TRBJ1-6; no definite D call. The V and J ends lost 7 bases and 3 bases respectively, with 16 bases between them. In germline, CDR1 is MDHEN, CDR2 SYDVKM. The CDR3 length is 16 residues. CDR3 nucleotides: TGTGCCAGCACCATTGACACCCTTCTCTATAATTCACCCCTCCACTTT. Encoded protein: CASTIDTLLYNSPLHF.

The chain has TRBV30 and TRBJ2-3; 15 bases map to TRBD2. The CDR3 extends over 18 amino acids. The germline CDR1 and CDR2 sequences are GTSNPN and SVGIG (reference sequence). Losses at the gene ends were 7 bases for V and 0 bases for J; bases not matched to a gene: 11. CDR3 sequence reads: CASWGLAGGLSSTDTQYF. The CDR3 DNA reads TGTGCCTCGTGGGGACTAGCGGGAGGCCTATCAAGCACAGATACGCAGTATTTT.

The CDR3 sequence: CASSLAFGEIREQYF. The DNA of the CDR3 is TGTGCCAGCAGCTTAGCATTCGGAGAGATCCGGGAGCAGTACTTC. The chain uses TRBV7-6 and TRBJ2-7, with D unclear. CDR3 length equals 15 residues. Germline CDR1 and CDR2: SGHVS and FNYEAQ. Trimming took off 0 bases at V and 7 bases at J, with 16 bases between the two ends.

The chain carries TRBV4-1 and TRBJ2-3, with 9 bases that match TRBD1. The V and J ends lost 2 bases and 2 bases, in that order; junction bases with no gene match: 8. CDR3 length equals 17 residues. Germline V gives CDR1 MGHRA, CDR2 YSYEKL. CDR3 sequence reads: CASSQPTGGVNTDTQYF. Written as DNA, the CDR3 is TGCGCCAGCAGCCAACCGACAGGGGGAGTTAACACAGATACGCAGTATTTT.

The chain recombines TRBV27 with TRBJ2-7; 8 bases agree with TRBD2. The V and J ends lost 3 bases and 7 bases, in that order; junction bases with no gene match: 11. Germline V gene lookup returns CDR1 MNHEY and CDR2 SMNVEV (reference sequence). This CDR3 is 15 amino acids long. The CDR3 loop reads CASSFLGTRKEEQYF. CDR3 DNA sequence: TGTGCCAGCAGTTTCCTCGGGACTAGGAAGGAAGAGCAGTACTTC.

The V gene is TRBV4-1, the J gene TRBJ2-6, with 12 nucleotides matching TRBD1. The length of the CDR3 is 21 residues. Germline-derived CDR1 and CDR2 are MGHRA and YSYEKL. Trimming took 3 bases from V and 0 from J; bases not matched to a gene: 12. The CDR3: CASSHDVWGQGAPSGANVLTF. CDR3 DNA sequence: TGCGCCAGCAGCCACGATGTGTGGGGACAGGGGGCCCCCTCTGGGGCCAACGTCCTGACTTTC.

V gene TRBV18 combines with J gene TRBJ2-7; 8 positions agree with TRBD1. With 3 bases clipped from V and 2 bases from J, the junction kept 3 bases outside the gene matches. The CDR3 extends over 14 amino acids. CDR1 KGHSH and CDR2 LQKENI come from the germline V gene. The chain's CDR3 is CASSPDRDPYEQYF. The CDR3 nucleotides read TGTGCCAGCTCACCGGACAGGGACCCCTACGAGCAGTACTTC.

J is TRBJ1-1 and V is TRBV19, with 10 bases identical to TRBD1. This CDR3 comprises 14 residues. The germline gives CDR1 LNHDA, CDR2 SQIVND (reference sequence). V lost 6 bases and J lost 0; bases outside the gene matches: 1. The CDR3 sequence is CASRGQGLNTEAFF. Written as DNA, the CDR3 is TGTGCCAGTAGGGGACAGGGGCTGAACACTGAAGCTTTCTTT.

This chain connects TRBV14 to TRBJ2-5; TRBD1 matches at 7 bases. The CDR3 runs to 14 residues. After removal of 4 bases from V and 2 bases from J, the junction contained 4 bases not matched to a gene. CDR1 and CDR2 from the germline V gene are SGHDN and FVKESK. The CDR3 DNA reads as TGTGCCAGCAGCCGAAACAGGGGACAAGAGACCCAGTACTTC. Protein product: CASSRNRGQETQYF.

This clone was counted once. The chain couples TRBV19 to TRBJ2-3; D perhaps matches TRBD1 (6 bases). The V gene's germline CDR1 is LNHDA and CDR2 SQIVND (reference sequence). CDR3 size: 17 residues. Trimming shortened V by 0 bases and J by 4 bases, and 17 bases separated the two germline ends. CDR3 coding DNA: TGTGCCAGTAGTATAGACCCCCTGTCAGGGGCGGCAGATACGCAGTATTTT. Its translation is CASSIDPLSGAADTQYF.

The chain uses TRBV28 and TRBJ2-2; TRBD1 matches at 8 bases. The CDR3 totals 14 residues. With 4 bases clipped from V and 4 bases from J, the junction kept 2 bases outside the gene matches. Germline V gives CDR1 MDHEN, CDR2 SYDVKM. The CDR3 here is CASSWTGLTGELFF. The CDR3 DNA reads as TGTGCCAGCAGTTGGACAGGGCTCACCGGGGAGCTGTTTTTT.

V and J are TRBV27 and TRBJ1-5, with D maybe TRBD1 (6 bases). Trimming cost V 2 bases and J 9 bases, with 11 bases left between them. Germline V gene lookup returns CDR1 MNHEY and CDR2 SMNVEV (reference sequence). The CDR3 runs 13 residues. The CDR3, as DNA: TGTGCCAGCAGTTTACTGGGGGCCGGGCCCCAGCATTTT. Protein product: CASSLLGAGPQHF.

This clone was seen a single time. The rearrangement links TRBV4-2 to TRBJ2-1; TRBD2 is a possible D gene (7 bases). V lost 0 bases and J 4 bases, leaving 10 bases between the germline ends. This CDR3 is built from 15 residues. Germline assignment: CDR1 LGHNA and CDR2 YNFKEQ. This CDR3 reads CASSQDKGGYNEQFF. CDR3 nucleotides: TGTGCCAGCAGCCAAGATAAGGGGGGGTACAATGAGCAGTTCTTC.

The chain has TRBV28 and TRBJ2-1, with 9 bases identical to TRBD2. Germline V gene lookup returns CDR1 MDHEN and CDR2 SYDVKM. The CDR3 is made up of 15 amino acids. Trimming at V came to 6 bases and at J to 12 bases, leaving 15 bases not matched to a gene. CDR3 region: CASSPSMGAGGPQFF. CDR3 sequence (DNA): TGTGCCAGCAGCCCCTCAATGGGAGCGGGGGGCCCGCAGTTCTTC.

The rearrangement uses TRBV28 and TRBJ2-5; 8 nucleotides align to TRBD1. CDR3 size: 16 residues. The germline CDR1 and CDR2 sequences are MDHEN and SYDVKM. J was trimmed by 5 bases and V by 4 bases; bases with no gene match: 12. The chain's CDR3 is CASSSIDRGGGETQYF. The CDR3 DNA reads as TGTGCCAGCAGTTCAATCGACAGGGGAGGAGGGGAGACCCAGTACTTC.

The chain employs TRBV11-2 and TRBJ2-7, with D perhaps matching TRBD2 (6 bases). Trimming cost V 0 bases and J 5 bases, with 14 bases left between them. The CDR3 extends over 15 amino acids. Per the germline V gene, CDR1 is SGHAT and CDR2 is FQNNGV. This CDR3 is CASSLDRGTVHEQYF. In nucleotides, the CDR3 is TGTGCCAGCAGCTTAGATCGGGGGACGGTCCACGAGCAGTACTTC.

This chain links TRBV12-3 or TRBV12-4 with TRBJ2-7, with D possibly TRBD1 on 6 matching bases. This CDR3 is 13 amino acids long. The V end lost 6 bases, the J end lost 3 bases, and 12 bases lay between the germline ends. The CDR3 here is CASSTDRHYEQYF. In DNA form, the CDR3 reads TGTGCCAGCAGCACTGACAGGCACTACGAGCAGTACTTC.

The rearrangement links TRBV9 to TRBJ1-1, with 8 positions matching TRBD1. Germline loops: CDR1 SGDLS, CDR2 YYNGEE. There are 15 residues in the CDR3. The V segment lost 2 bases and the J segment 2 bases; nucleotides outside the gene matches: 5. The CDR3 coding sequence is TGTGCCAGCAGCGTTTTTGGACAGGGCAACACTGAAGCTTTCTTT. Translation: CASSVFGQGNTEAFF.